The 31 T cell receptor beta chains in this list originate from one sample, sequenced in a study of identical twins. TCRdb re-called the 5' RACE reads with MiXCR, one entry per CDR3 protein. The table lists approximately 140,000 distinct CDR3 sequences, approximately 3.5% of them singletons. Material: memory T cells sorted from blood. These receptors all stem from a man between 18 and 35 years old in good health.

This clonotype was detected many times. The chain combines TRBV5-5 with TRBJ2-1; the D gene is possibly TRBD2 (6 bases). Trimming removed 0 bases from V and 10 bases from J, with 20 bases in between. This CDR3 spans 16 amino acids. Per the germline V gene, CDR1 is SGHKS and CDR2 is YYEKEE (reference sequence). This CDR3 is CASSLELATFLREQFF. The CDR3 DNA sequence: TGTGCCAGCAGCTTGGAGCTAGCGACTTTTCTAAGGGAGCAGTTCTTC. The full variable domain, in which reference TRBV5-5 and TRBJ2-1 provide the parts outside the CDR3, is DAGVTQSPTHLIKTRGQQVTLRCSPISGHKSVSWYQQVLGQGPQFIFQYYEKEERGRGNFPDRFSARQFPNYSSELNVNALLLGDSALYLCASSLELATFLREQFFGPGTRLTVL.

This clonotype was seen a few times. The chain links TRBV27 to TRBJ2-6, with 10 bases fitting TRBD1. With V trimmed by 5 bases and J by 1 base, 5 bases remained unmatched. Germline loops: CDR1 MNHEY, CDR2 SMNVEV (reference sequence). The CDR3 covers 17 residues. This CDR3 is CASSPGTGVSGANVLTF. CDR3 sequence (DNA): TGTGCCAGCAGTCCCGGGACAGGGGTTTCTGGGGCCAACGTCCTGACTTTC.

This chain links TRBV5-8 with TRBJ2-1; 11 bases are a match to TRBD2. The germline V gene encodes CDR1 SGHTS and CDR2 YDEGEE. The V segment lost 3 bases and the J segment 4 bases; nucleotides outside the gene matches: 9. The CDR3 length is 17 residues. Here the CDR3 reads CASSSARTSGSYNEQFF. The CDR3 region has the DNA TGTGCCAGCAGCTCTGCACGTACTAGCGGGAGTTACAATGAGCAGTTCTTC.

This clonotype was counted ten times or more. The chain employs TRBV6-5 and TRBJ2-7, with no clear D. Germline CDR1 is MNHEY and CDR2 is SVGAGI. The V gene lost 0 bases and the J gene lost 0 bases, with 9 bases spanning the gap. This CDR3 has 15 residues. The CDR3 loop is CASSYSSISSYEQYF. CDR3 in DNA: TGTGCCAGCAGTTACTCGTCGATTAGCTCCTACGAGCAGTACTTC.

This clonotype was counted ten times or more. The chain is built from TRBV5-1 and TRBJ2-2, with D possibly being TRBD2 (5 bases). Germline V lookup: CDR1 SGHRS, CDR2 YFSETQ. Deletions cut 3 bases from V and 2 bases from J, with 17 bases between. CDR3 length: 17 amino acids. This CDR3 is CASSSSGGFQNTGELFF. CDR3 coding DNA: TGCGCCAGCAGCTCGTCGGGCGGGTTCCAAAACACCGGGGAGCTGTTTTTT.

This clonotype was detected ten times or more. The CDR3 spells CASRGTSAYNEQFF. The CDR3 DNA is TGTGCCAGCAGAGGGACTAGTGCCTACAATGAGCAGTTCTTC. The V and J genes are TRBV12-3 or TRBV12-4 and TRBJ2-1, with 8 bases matching TRBD2. The CDR3 has 14 residues. V gave up 6 bases and J gave up 2 bases; unmatched junction bases: 3.

This clonotype was counted ten times or more. The chain employs TRBV28 and TRBJ1-1; 8 positions match TRBD1. The CDR3 has 15 residues. Germline V gene lookup returns CDR1 MDHEN and CDR2 SYDVKM. After removal of 6 bases from V and 0 bases from J, the junction contained 6 bases not matched to a gene. DNA for the CDR3: TGTGCCAGCAGCCCAATGACAGGGGTGAACACTGAAGCTTTCTTT. Translation: CASSPMTGVNTEAFF.

This clonotype was counted at least ten times. V is TRBV15 and J is TRBJ1-2; D may be TRBD1 (5 bases). Germline-derived CDR1 and CDR2 are LNHNV and YYDKDF (reference sequence). V was clipped by 3 bases and J by 8 bases, with 19 bases between them. The CDR3 sequence is 15 residues long. CDR3 bases: TGTGCCACCAGCAGGCGTGGCACCCCGGGGGAGGGCTACACCTTC. This translates into CATSRRGTPGEGYTF.

This clonotype was seen repeatedly, ten times or more. The gene calls are TRBV6-4 and TRBJ2-2, with a weak D call TRBD2 (6 bases). Trimming pared 6 bases from V and 6 bases from J, leaving 11 bases between. CDR1 is MRHNA and CDR2 is SNTAGT in the germline V gene. The CDR3 sequence is 13 residues long. CDR3 loop: CASSGGPSGELFF. The CDR3 DNA sequence: TGTGCCAGCAGCGGGGGACCATCCGGGGAGCTGTTTTTT.

The sample holds many counts of this clonotype. V and J are TRBV5-5 and TRBJ2-3; no definite D call. The length of the CDR3 is 14 residues. Trimming removed 3 bases at V and 5 bases at J, with 13 bases between. Germline CDR1 SGHKS, CDR2 YYEKEE (reference sequence). The CDR3 nucleotides are TGTGCCAGCAGCTGGGGTGGGGTCAAAGATACGCAGTATTTT. Residues: CASSWGGVKDTQYF.

This clonotype came up many times. The chain links TRBV6-1 to TRBJ1-5, with D possibly TRBD1 on 6 matching bases. V was cut by 2 bases and J by 6 bases, with 11 bases left in between. There are 14 residues in the CDR3. Germline CDR1 MNHNS, CDR2 SASEGT. DNA of the CDR3: TGTGCCAGCAGTGAAAGTCAGGGGTTTCAGCCCCAGCATTTT. Translated: CASSESQGFQPQHF.

This clonotype was counted ten times or more. CDR3 sequence (DNA): TGTGCCACCAGTGGGTGGGGCAATCAGCCCCAGCATTTT. Its translation is CATSGWGNQPQHF. The chain joins TRBV24-1 to TRBJ1-5; D gene unclear. Germline-derived CDR1 and CDR2 are KGHDR and SFDVKD. This CDR3 has 13 residues. With 5 bases removed from V and 2 bases from J, the gap between germline ends came to 6 bases.

The table lists this clonotype with many counts. This chain's CDR3 is CASSRDGPAGEPYEQYF. The CDR3 coding sequence is TGTGCCAGCAGCCGGGACGGCCCAGCGGGAGAGCCCTACGAGCAGTACTTC. The rearrangement uses TRBV3-1 and TRBJ2-7; the match to TRBD2 covers 8 bases. The length of the CDR3 is 17 residues. Trimming cost V 4 bases and J 2 bases; bases outside gene matches: 13. Germline CDR1 is LGHDT and CDR2 is YNNKEL (reference sequence).

This clonotype has a count of ten or more. The genes are TRBV10-2 and TRBJ2-2; D may be TRBD1 (6 bases). The CDR3 covers 14 residues. Deletions cut 7 bases from V and 3 bases from J, with 12 bases between. Looked up from germline, CDR1 is WSHSY and CDR2 is SAAADI. CDR3 in amino acids: CASKEQGDTGELFF. The CDR3 bases are TGCGCCAGCAAGGAACAGGGCGACACCGGGGAGCTGTTTTTT.

This clonotype was recorded at least ten times. This chain uses TRBV3-1 with TRBJ2-5; the match to TRBD2 covers 9 bases. Trimming took 0 bases from V and 3 from J; bases not matched to a gene: 14. CDR1 and CDR2 from the germline V gene are LGHDT and YNNKEL (reference sequence). The CDR3 contains 19 residues. In DNA, the CDR3 is TGTGCCAGCAGCCAAGATAAAGGCTTGGGGCTAGCGGGGAAAGAGACCCAGTACTTC. Translating it yields CASSQDKGLGLAGKETQYF.

This clonotype was picked up many times. J is TRBJ2-5 and V is TRBV3-1; the D is unclear. The germline V gene encodes CDR1 LGHDT and CDR2 YNNKEL (reference sequence). The V gene lost 1 base and the J gene lost 3 bases, with 6 bases spanning the gap. The CDR3 covers 13 residues. The CDR3 reads CASSQAHKETQYF. The CDR3 DNA sequence: TGTGCCAGCAGCCAAGCCCACAAAGAGACCCAGTACTTC.

At least ten counts were recorded for this clonotype. The chain carries TRBV3-1 and TRBJ2-5, with 7 bases fitting TRBD2. The germline V gene has CDR1 LGHDT and CDR2 YNNKEL (reference sequence). The CDR3 covers 13 residues. The junction had 2 bases not matched to a gene; V was cut back by 4 bases and J by 3 bases. The CDR3 nucleotides read TGTGCCAGCAGCCCCGGACTAGAAGAGACCCAGTACTTC. Encoded protein: CASSPGLEETQYF.

This clonotype came up many times. The chain carries TRBV20-1 and TRBJ2-7; D may be TRBD2 (6 bases). CDR3 length: 14 residues. The V end was cut by 3 bases, the J end by 6 bases, with 18 bases between. CDR1 is DFQATT, CDR2 SNEGSKA, per germline (reference sequence). The DNA for the CDR3 is TGCAGTGCTAGCCCCGGAGGGCGCCCTGGCGAGCAGTACTTC. Amino acids: CSASPGGRPGEQYF.

This clonotype has at least ten counts. V and J are TRBV9 and TRBJ2-5; D unresolved. Trimming cost V 4 bases and J 3 bases, with 13 bases left between them. The CDR3 spans 14 residues. The germline CDR1 and CDR2 sequences are SGDLS and YYNGEE. Written as DNA, the CDR3 is TGTGCCAGCAGCCCCCTGCTTGCGGAAGAGACCCAGTACTTC. Protein: CASSPLLAEETQYF. The variable domain in full, with the rest retrieved from reference TRBV9 and TRBJ2-5, is DSGVTQTPKHLITATGQRVTLRCSPRSGDLSVYWYQQSLDQGLQFLIQYYNGEERAKGNILERFSAQQFPDLHSELNLSSLELGDSALYFCASSPLLAEETQYFGPGTRLLVL.

This clonotype was seen repeatedly, ten times or more. The V call is TRBV4-1, the J call TRBJ2-1, with TRBD2 matching over 9 bases. Germline lookup yields CDR1 MGHRA and CDR2 YSYEKL. V lost 4 bases and J lost 5; bases outside the gene matches: 12. The CDR3 loop spans 17 amino acids. The CDR3 DNA reads as TGCGCCAGCAGCCTTACGGAAGGCGGGAGGGCCCACAATGAGCAGTTCTTC. Protein sequence: CASSLTEGGRAHNEQFF.

This clonotype was picked up many times. The V gene is TRBV11-2, the J gene TRBJ2-3; D perhaps matches TRBD2 (5 bases). This CDR3 has 15 residues. V was trimmed by 5 bases and J by 5 bases, leaving 17 bases between them. Germline V gene lookup returns CDR1 SGHAT and CDR2 FQNNGV. The DNA of the CDR3 is TGTGCCAGCAGCACACACAGTGTTCGGGGAGATACGCAGTATTTT. It yields the protein CASSTHSVRGDTQYF.

This clonotype was observed at least ten times. The chain employs TRBV14 and TRBJ2-3, with D possibly matching TRBD1 (5 bases). Trimming left V 2 bases short and J 3 bases short, with 9 bases between. The CDR3 runs to 14 residues. The germline CDR1 and CDR2 sequences are SGHDN and FVKESK. The DNA for the CDR3 is TGTGCCAGCAGCCAATTCCAGGGTACAGATACGCAGTATTTT. It codes for CASSQFQGTDTQYF.

On this clonotype: A much larger clone sits a single nucleotide away, making a read error possible. V and J are TRBV19 and TRBJ2-1, with D unclear. The V gene's germline CDR1 is LNHDA and CDR2 SQIVND (reference sequence). CDR3 length: 12 residues. CDR3: CACSPPLGEQFF. The CDR3 DNA is TGTGCCTGTAGTCCTCCCTTGGGTGAGCAGTTCTTC. The entire variable domain, with the rest obtained from reference TRBV19 and TRBJ2-1, is as follows: DGGITQSPKYLFRKEGQNVTLSCEQNLNHDAMYWYRQDPGQGLRLIYYSQIVNDFQKGDIAEGYSVSREKKESFPLTVTSAQKNPTAFYLCACSPPLGEQFFGPGTRLTVL.

This clonotype showed up many times. The chain combines TRBV2 with TRBJ2-5; 7 nucleotides align to TRBD1. The CDR3 spans 16 residues. CDR1 and CDR2 (germline): SNHLY, FYNNEI. The V gene end was trimmed by 3 bases and the J gene end by 0 bases; junction bases not matched to a gene: 7. The CDR3 nucleotides read TGTGCCAGCAGTGAGGGACCGGGACAGTACCAAGAGACCCAGTACTTC. It is translated as CASSEGPGQYQETQYF.

The chain employs TRBV7-8 and TRBJ2-3; no reliable D call. Trimming removed 1 base from V and 6 bases from J, with 11 bases in between. The germline V gene has CDR1 SGHVS and CDR2 FQNEAQ. The CDR3 has 14 amino acids. The CDR3 nucleotides are TGTGCCAGCAGCTTAGTCCTCATCGAGGATACGCAGTATTTT. Protein sequence: CASSLVLIEDTQYF. Variable domain in full (rest from reference TRBV7-8 and TRBJ2-3): GAGVSQSPRYKVAKRGQDVALRCDPISGHVSLFWYQQALGQGPEFLTYFQNEAQLDKSGLPSDRFFAERPEGSVSTLKIQRTQQEDSAVYLCASSLVLIEDTQYFGPGTRLTVL.

This clonotype appeared many times. The chain employs TRBV20-1 and TRBJ1-1; D remains ambiguous. CDR1 is DFQATT and CDR2 is SNEGSKA in the germline V gene (reference sequence). The CDR3 runs to 15 residues. With 6 bases removed from V and 0 bases from J, the gap between germline ends came to 17 bases. CDR3 in DNA: TGCAGTGCGGCCTCGCAACAGCTAATGAACACTGAAGCTTTCTTT. It specifies CSAASQQLMNTEAFF.

This clonotype turned up a few times. This clone may be a read error of a much larger clone one base away. This chain connects TRBV29-1 to TRBJ1-2; D not certain. The CDR3 loop spans 9 amino acids. The germline gives CDR1 SQVTM, CDR2 ANQGSEA. This CDR3 reads CSASDGYAF. The CDR3, as DNA: TGCAGCGCCTCAGACGGCTACGCCTTC.

This clonotype appeared many times. The junction does not match germline at one end; this may be a read error. The chain has TRBV20-1 and TRBJ2-1; D assignment may be TRBD1 or TRBD2 (5 bases each). The CDR3 is 13 residues long. Germline CDR1 is DFQATT and CDR2 is SNEGSKA (reference sequence). DNA for the CDR3: TGCAGTGCTAGTTCCGGGACCTATAATGAGCAGTTCTTC. Translated, it gives CSASSGTYNEQFF.

V usage is TRBV9 and J usage is TRBJ2-1; the match to TRBD2 covers 12 bases. Germline CDR1 and CDR2: SGDLS and YYNGEE. CDR3 length: 15 residues. The ends lost 5 bases at V and 6 bases at J; junction bases unmatched: 6. CDR3: CASSTTSGSFNEQFF. As DNA, the CDR3 is TGTGCCAGCAGTACGACTAGCGGGAGTTTCAATGAGCAGTTCTTC.

This clonotype has ten or more counts. The chain has TRBV7-2 and TRBJ2-7; D remains ambiguous. V shed 0 bases and J shed 5 bases, with 17 bases lying between them. The CDR3 consists of 16 residues. Germline lookup yields CDR1 SGHTA and CDR2 FQGNSA. The CDR3 DNA sequence: TGTGCCAGCAGCTTAGCTAGTTCCACGGGCTACAACGAGCAGTACTTC. Its translation: CASSLASSTGYNEQYF.

This clonotype was seen repeatedly, ten times or more. The chain couples TRBV27 to TRBJ2-3, with 8 bases matching TRBD1. J lost 1 base, V lost 5 bases, and 5 bases had no gene match. Looked up from germline, CDR1 is MNHEY and CDR2 is SMNVEV (reference sequence). CDR3 length: 15 residues. Here the CDR3 reads CASSLGQGRTDTQYF. In DNA form, the CDR3 reads TGTGCCAGCAGTCTTGGACAGGGTCGCACAGATACGCAGTATTTT.